These 20 T cell receptor beta chains were all obtained from the same sample, sequenced in a study of T-cell reconstitution after alpha-beta-depleted transplantation in children. The library targeted TCRbeta and was prepared with unique molecular identifiers. TCRdb fed the PCR reads into MiXCR, producing one record per CDR3 protein. The sample contains about 690,000 distinct CDR3 sequences, 15% to 20% of which appear only once. Source: PBMCs from the stem cell graft donor, taken from the stem cell graft. Every receptor here comes from a human donor who donated a stem cell graft to a child with acute myeloid leukemia.

This clonotype was recorded many times. The gene calls are TRBV12-3 or TRBV12-4 and TRBJ2-7, with D possibly TRBD2 on 6 matching bases. Deletions cut 3 bases from V and 7 bases from J, with 13 bases between. This CDR3 region has 13 residues. CDR3 sequence (DNA): TGTGCCAGCAGTTTGGGGGGAAGAGGGGAGCAGTACTTC. Translating gives CASSLGGRGEQYF.

The chain joins TRBV13 to TRBJ1-1; weak D call: TRBD1 (5 bases). Per the germline V gene, CDR1 is PRHDT and CDR2 is FYEKMQ (reference sequence). Trimming took 5 bases from V and 4 from J, leaving 20 bases between them. This CDR3 region has 16 residues. CDR3 protein: CASSHIGSGGTTEAFF. CDR3 nucleotide sequence: TGTGCCAGCAGCCACATTGGGAGTGGGGGAACCACTGAAGCTTTCTTT. The full variable domain, in which reference TRBV13 and TRBJ1-1 provide the parts outside the CDR3, is AAGVIQSPRHLIKEKRETATLKCYPIPRHDTVYWYQQGPGQDPQFLISFYEKMQSDKGSIPDRFSAQQFSDYHSELNMSSLELGDSALYFCASSHIGSGGTTEAFFGQGTRLTVV.

The rearrangement uses TRBV12-3 or TRBV12-4 and TRBJ1-4; D not resolved. Between the trimmed V and J ends, which lost 3 bases and 5 bases, there was a span of 13 bases. CDR3 length: 15 residues. CDR3 nucleotide sequence: TGTGCCAGCAGTTTCGTCGGGATCGCGAATGAAAAACTGTTTTTT. Translated: CASSFVGIANEKLFF.

The table lists this clonotype with a few counts. V usage is TRBV21-1 and J usage is TRBJ2-1. TRBV21-1 is given as a pseudogene. The CDR3 has 15 amino acids. The CDR3 DNA reads as TGTGCCAGCAGCAAAGGAGGTCAAACTTACAATGAGCAGTTCTTC. This encodes CASSKGGQTYNEQFF.

J is TRBJ2-1 and V is TRBV25-1; 7 nucleotides align to TRBD2. V dropped 1 base and J dropped 15; count of bases not matched to a gene: 15. The CDR3 loop spans 15 amino acids. Looked up from germline, CDR1 is MGHDK and CDR2 is SYGVNS. The DNA of the CDR3 is TGTGCCAGCAGTGAATGTGGCGGGGGAGACCCTAAGGGGTTCTTC. Translated, it gives CASSECGGGDPKGFF.

This clonotype was found many times. This rearrangement joins TRBV20-1 to TRBJ1-1, with 8 bases aligning to TRBD1. CDR3 size: 13 residues. The V gene's germline CDR1 is DFQATT and CDR2 SNEGSKA (reference sequence). The J segment lost 4 bases and the V segment lost 4 bases, leaving 5 bases of the junction unmatched. The CDR3 nucleotides read TGCAGTGCTAATGGACAGGGAGGCACTGAAGCTTTCTTT. This codes for CSANGQGGTEAFF.

The chain recombines TRBV29-1 with TRBJ1-1, with TRBD1 matching 10 bases. The trim removed 7 bases at V and 6 bases at J, leaving 5 bases unmatched. The CDR3 is made up of 12 amino acids. Per germline, CDR1 SQVTM and CDR2 ANQGSEA. The CDR3 region has the DNA TGCAGCGCATCGGACAGGGGGGCTGAAGCTTTCTTT. Its translation is CSASDRGAEAFF.

This clonotype was counted many times. The chain links TRBV29-1 to TRBJ1-5; a weak D match, TRBD1 (5 bases). CDR3 size: 12 residues. Looked up from germline, CDR1 is SQVTM and CDR2 is ANQGSEA. The CDR3 DNA follows: TGCAGTGTCGGGCAGGGCGGTCAGCCCCAGCATTTT. This encodes CSVGQGGQPQHF.

This clonotype has at least ten counts. This chain links TRBV20-1 with TRBJ2-5; 7 bases map to TRBD2. This CDR3 is 13 amino acids long. Germline CDR1 DFQATT, CDR2 SNEGSKA (reference sequence). The V segment lost 6 bases and the J segment 4 bases; nucleotides outside the gene matches: 8. CDR3 nucleotide sequence: TGCAGTGCCCGAGGGAGGGTTTTAGAGACCCAGTACTTC. This codes for CSARGRVLETQYF.

V gene TRBV25-1 combines with J gene TRBJ1-1; no clear D. V gave up 2 bases and J gave up 4 bases, with 8 bases separating them. The CDR3 contains 13 residues. Germline V CDR1 and CDR2: MGHDK, SYGVNS. The CDR3, as DNA: TGTGCCAGCAGTGAAGGCGCAGGCACTGAAGCTTTCTTT. Amino acid sequence: CASSEGAGTEAFF.

This chain joins TRBV3-1 and TRBJ2-7; D unresolved. This CDR3 contains 13 residues. Trimming removed 4 bases at V and 0 bases at J, with 7 bases between. Germline V CDR1 and CDR2: LGHDT, YNNKEL (reference sequence). The CDR3 reads CASSRMISYEQYF. CDR3 nucleotides: TGTGCCAGCAGCCGAATGATCTCCTACGAGCAGTACTTC.

This clonotype has just a few counts. The gene calls are TRBV6-5 and TRBJ2-3; D unclear. V lost 2 bases, J lost 3 bases, and 9 bases lay in between. The CDR3 has 14 residues. Looked up from germline, CDR1 is MNHEY and CDR2 is SVGAGI. The CDR3 nucleotides are TGTGCCAGCAGTTACGGCCGGTGGACAGATACGCAGTATTTT. Translation gives CASSYGRWTDTQYF.

V gene TRBV20-1 combines with J gene TRBJ2-7; 11 nucleotides align to TRBD2. From germline, CDR1 is DFQATT and CDR2 SNEGSKA (reference sequence). This CDR3 comprises 14 residues. V was clipped by 3 bases and J by 8 bases; unmatched bases: 9. Written as DNA, the CDR3 is TGCAGTGCTAGTAACCCTAGCGGGGGGCCTAAGCAGTACGTC. Translation: CSASNPSGGPKQYV.

V and J are TRBV7-9 and TRBJ1-1, with 7 bases matching TRBD1. V shed 5 bases, J shed 1 base, and the junction held 10 bases outside the gene matches. Germline lookup yields CDR1 SEHNR and CDR2 FQNEAQ (reference sequence). This CDR3 is built from 16 residues. The CDR3 nucleotides are TGTGCCAGCAGCGAAACACCGGGACAGAAGAACACTGAAGCTTTCTTT. Residues: CASSETPGQKNTEAFF.

In this sample, this clonotype turned up many times. V gene TRBV20-1 combines with J gene TRBJ2-5; D uncertain. CDR1 is DFQATT, CDR2 SNEGSKA, per germline (reference sequence). Trimming pared 1 base from V and 5 bases from J, leaving 8 bases between. This CDR3 has 12 amino acids. CDR3: CSARGGLETQYF. The CDR3 nucleotides read TGCAGTGCTAGAGGGGGATTGGAGACCCAGTACTTC.

The chain recombines TRBV12-3 or TRBV12-4 with TRBJ2-7, with TRBD1 matching 9 bases. V shed 6 bases and J 4 bases; nucleotides not matched to a gene: 4. The CDR3 is 13 residues long. The CDR3 DNA is TGTGCCAGCAGGGGGACAGGGAATTACGAGCAGTACTTC. Its protein product is CASRGTGNYEQYF.

The sample holds many counts of this clonotype. This chain links TRBV5-1 with TRBJ2-3; 9 bases are a match to TRBD2. Germline V lookup: CDR1 SGHRS, CDR2 YFSETQ. Losses at the gene ends were 4 bases for V and 6 bases for J; bases not matched to a gene: 6. CDR3 size: 14 residues. CDR3 sequence: CASSASGGIDTQYF. CDR3 bases: TGCGCCAGCAGCGCCAGCGGGGGGATTGATACGCAGTATTTT. The whole variable domain, remainder taken from reference TRBV5-1 and TRBJ2-3, is KAGVTQTPRYLIKTRGQQVTLSCSPISGHRSVSWYQQTPGQGLQFLFEYFSETQRNKGNFPGRFSGRQFSNSRSEMNVSTLELGDSALYLCASSASGGIDTQYFGPGTRLTVL.

V usage is TRBV27 and J usage is TRBJ2-5; D may be TRBD1 (5 bases). The CDR3 extends over 13 amino acids. Trimming removed 0 bases from V and 4 bases from J, with 6 bases in between. Germline loops: CDR1 MNHEY, CDR2 SMNVEV (reference sequence). The CDR3 here is CASSLSTGETQYF. The DNA for the CDR3 is TGTGCCAGCAGTTTATCCACAGGAGAGACCCAGTACTTC.

This clonotype was detected ten times or more. V and J are TRBV29-1 and TRBJ1-2; 10 nucleotides match TRBD1. The ends lost 6 bases at V and 2 bases at J; junction bases unmatched: 12. Germline CDR1 reads SQVTM; CDR2 reads ANQGSEA. This CDR3 has 16 residues. This CDR3 reads CSVEWGQGTRNYGYTF. The CDR3 nucleotides read TGCAGCGTCGAATGGGGACAGGGGACCCGAAACTATGGCTACACCTTC.

The genes are TRBV7-2 and TRBJ1-2, with a weak D call TRBD1 (5 bases). The CDR3 is made up of 15 amino acids. Trimming took 5 bases from V and 1 from J, leaving 14 bases between them. Germline CDR1 SGHTA, CDR2 FQGNSA. DNA of the CDR3: TGTGCCAGCAGCCCGCCGGCAGGGAGTAACTATGGCTACACCTTC. Protein sequence: CASSPPAGSNYGYTF.